The sample holds a few counts of the clone carrying this TCR beta chain. The sample comes from a study of identical twins. This CDR3 region has 15 residues. The trim removed 6 bases at V and 4 bases at J, leaving 8 bases unmatched. Germline values: CDR1 DFQATT, CDR2 SNEGSKA (reference sequence). A universal primer site was added by template switching, and unique molecular identifiers were carried by the cDNA. MiXCR, applied by TCRdb to the 5' RACE reads, yields one record per CDR3 protein. Here the sample spans about 290,000 distinct CDR3 sequences, over 8.5% being singletons. These same data were also listed under a study on yellow fever vaccine responses in identical twins.

The V call is TRBV20-1, the J call TRBJ1-5; 11 positions agree with TRBD1. The sequence derives from a woman aged 18-35 years in good health. Sequencing was carried out using CD8+ T cells sorted from blood. The CDR3 sequence is CSAQAGTGGNQPQHF. For the CDR3, the DNA is TGCAGTGCCCAAGCCGGGACAGGGGGTAATCAGCCCCAGCATTTT.